These 5 T cell receptor beta chains were all obtained from the same sample, sequenced in a study of patients and donors after allogeneic stem cell transplantation. MiXCR, applied by TCRdb to the RT-PCR reads, yields one record per CDR3 protein. The table shows approximately 90,000 distinct CDR3 sequences, with just under 5% occurring only once. The sequenced material came from blood, either unsorted or a sorted T cell fraction (not recorded which). Receptors were obtained from a human donor who was either an allogeneic HSCT recipient or a stem cell or donor lymphocyte infusion donor (not recorded which). It is not recorded whose cells these are; they may come from a transplant donor.

The chain uses TRBV23-1 and TRBJ1-4, with D possibly being TRBD1 (5 bases). TRBV23-1 is an open reading frame whose function is uncertain. This CDR3 is built from 15 residues. The V end was cut by 8 bases, the J end by 1 base, with 14 bases between. CDR3 nucleotide sequence: TGCGCCAGCTCGTTCAGGGACGGAACTAATGAAAAACTGTTTTTT. Translation: CASSFRDGTNEKLFF.

This clonotype came up many times. The chain has TRBV11-2 and TRBJ2-7; the match to TRBD2 covers 9 bases. The ends lost 6 bases at V and 3 bases at J; junction bases unmatched: 6. CDR3 size: 14 residues. Germline lookup yields CDR1 SGHAT and CDR2 FQNNGV. The CDR3 DNA is TGTGCCAGCAGGGCCTTGCGGGAGGGCTACGAGCAGTACTTC. Protein: CASRALREGYEQYF.

V and J are TRBV27 and TRBJ2-7; no definite D call. CDR1 and CDR2 (germline): MNHEY, SMNVEV (reference sequence). V was clipped by 5 bases and J by 2 bases, with 13 bases between them. The CDR3 is 14 amino acids. The CDR3 loop reads CASSLKEGPYEQYF. The CDR3 DNA is TGTGCCAGCAGTCTCAAAGAAGGACCCTACGAGCAGTACTTC.

This clonotype was seen many times. The chain uses TRBV3-1 and TRBJ1-2; TRBD1 might be the D (5 bases). Trimming took off 1 base at V and 8 bases at J, with 17 bases between the two ends. Germline-derived CDR1 and CDR2 are LGHDT and YNNKEL (reference sequence). This CDR3 is built from 15 residues. CDR3 protein: CASSQVKGRGGGYTF. CDR3 bases: TGTGCCAGCAGCCAAGTAAAGGGGCGGGGAGGAGGCTACACCTTC.

This clonotype appeared many times. The chain combines TRBV5-6 with TRBJ2-3; unclear D gene. CDR3 length: 15 amino acids. Trimming removed 2 bases at V and 3 bases at J, with 13 bases between. The germline CDR1 and CDR2 sequences are SGHDT and YYEEEE. The CDR3 here is CASSFPLEPTDTQYF. The DNA for the CDR3 is TGTGCCAGCAGCTTCCCCTTGGAACCTACAGATACGCAGTATTTT.